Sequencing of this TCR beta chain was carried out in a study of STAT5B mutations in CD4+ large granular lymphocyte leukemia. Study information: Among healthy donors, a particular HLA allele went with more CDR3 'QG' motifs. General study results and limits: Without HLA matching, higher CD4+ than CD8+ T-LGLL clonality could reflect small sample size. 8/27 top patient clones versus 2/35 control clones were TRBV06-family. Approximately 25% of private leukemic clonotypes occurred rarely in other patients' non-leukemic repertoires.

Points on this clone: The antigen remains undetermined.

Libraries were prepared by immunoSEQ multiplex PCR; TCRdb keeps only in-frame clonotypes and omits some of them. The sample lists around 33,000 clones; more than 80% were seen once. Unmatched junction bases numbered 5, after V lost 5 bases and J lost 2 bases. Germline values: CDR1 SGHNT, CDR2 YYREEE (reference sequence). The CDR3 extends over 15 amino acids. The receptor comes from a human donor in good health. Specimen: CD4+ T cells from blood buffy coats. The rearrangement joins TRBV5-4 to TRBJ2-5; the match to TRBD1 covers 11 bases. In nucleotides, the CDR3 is TGTGCCAGCAGACCCGGACAGGGGGCTCAAGAGACCCAGTACTTC. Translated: CASRPGQGAQETQYF.